This T cell receptor beta chain is from a study of vaccination effects on CD4 cells after COVID-19. Details on this clone: Its antigen is not known.

Germline CDR1 is MDHEN and CDR2 is SYDVKM. V dropped 0 bases and J dropped 5; count of bases not matched to a gene: 16. CDR3 length: 20 residues. Pools of viral peptides were used by the ViraFEST assay to expand antigen-specific CD4+ T cells ahead of sequencing. Scientists isolated CD4+ T cells after a roughly 10-day culture period ended. Every participant took two doses of the BNT162b2 or mRNA-1273 vaccine. Assay used: immunoSEQ multiplex PCR; TCRdb lists only in-frame clones, some missing. The sample lists around 16,000 clones; just under 70% were seen once. The receptor was isolated from a human donor who received a COVID-19 vaccine. Specimen: CD4+ T cells from PBMCs cultured with SARS-CoV-2 spike peptides, collected after COVID-19 vaccination. J is TRBJ2-5 and V is TRBV28; TRBD1 agrees at 12 bases. The CDR3, as DNA: TGTGCCAGCAGTTTATGGCGGGGAATAGGGACAGGGGGCTATCGGGAGACCCAGTACTTC. Encoded protein: CASSLWRGIGTGGYRETQYF.